The T cell receptor beta chain described here comes from a study of T cells expressing NK-cell markers. About the research overall: One of the eight sequenced donors was seronegative, whereas the other seven were HCMV-seropositive. Study results and limitations: CD8+ T cells in roughly six donors included dominant NKG2C+ clonotypes at about 1.0-8%. It was still unclear whether expanded NKG2C+ T cell clones were HCMV specific.

This CDR3 contains 13 residues. Germline CDR1 and CDR2: DFQATT and SNEGSKA (reference sequence). About this clonotype: Its antigen is not identified.

5'RACE template switching with UMIs produced the TCR beta cDNA. From its re-call of the 5' RACE reads, TCRdb lists each CDR3 protein once, without DNA. Its listing shows roughly 390,000 distinct CDR3 sequences. This TCR was recovered from a woman aged 50 to 60 in good health. This chain links TRBV20-1 with TRBJ2-1; TCRdb names TRBD2, which stays unverified in the absence of DNA. Sequenced material: blood T cells: a sorted CD56 or NKG2C T cell subset, CD4+ or CD8+ T cells, or bulk PBMC T cells (not recorded which). This CDR3 is CSASGPHDNEQFF.